The 11 T cell receptor beta chains below come from one sample, sequenced in a study of blood T cell repertoires in COVID-19. TCRdb's copy holds only in-frame clones and misses some; the assay was immunoSEQ multiplex PCR. Altogether roughly 170,000 clones are present, less than 85% being singletons, with the ten largest covering around 18%. The sample taken for sequencing was PBMCs or T cells enriched from blood (not recorded which). The receptor source for this set is a man between 60 and 70 years old who had recovered from COVID-19.

This rearrangement joins TRBV6-5 to TRBJ2-7; D may be TRBD2 (6 bases). The V end was cut by 6 bases, the J end by 4 bases, with 13 bases between. The CDR3 spans 13 residues. Germline V gene lookup returns CDR1 MNHEY and CDR2 SVGAGI. CDR3 amino acids: CASRVAEPYEQYF. CDR3 in DNA: TGTGCCAGCAGGGTAGCGGAGCCTTACGAGCAGTACTTC.

The rearrangement uses TRBV5-5 and TRBJ2-7, with 9 bases identical to TRBD1. Unmatched junction bases numbered 12, after V lost 1 base and J lost 4 bases. Germline CDR1 reads SGHKS; CDR2 reads YYEKEE (reference sequence). The CDR3 sequence is 17 residues long. The chain's CDR3 is CASSLPTGGGLIYEQYF. The CDR3 coding sequence is TGTGCCAGCAGCTTGCCCACAGGGGGCGGTCTGATTTACGAGCAGTACTTC.

V is TRBV10-1 and J is TRBJ1-4; tentatively, D is TRBD1 (6 bases). The CDR3 is 15 amino acids. V was clipped by 2 bases and J by 8 bases, with 15 bases between them. Germline values: CDR1 WNHNN, CDR2 SYGVQD (reference sequence). CDR3 amino acids: CASSENYRVGEKLFF. The CDR3 nucleotides are TGCGCCAGCAGTGAGAATTACAGGGTAGGGGAAAAACTGTTTTTT.

This clone was observed a handful of times. V is TRBV29-1 and J is TRBJ2-3; TRBD1 matches at 8 bases. This CDR3 contains 13 residues. V lost 4 bases to trimming and J lost 4 bases; unmatched junction nucleotides: 4. Germline CDR1 is SQVTM and CDR2 is ANQGSEA. The CDR3, as DNA: TGCAGCGTTGGAGCCAGGGGGCCAGATACGCAGTATTTT. Residues: CSVGARGPDTQYF.

The chain recombines TRBV11-2 with TRBJ2-7, with D possibly TRBD2 on 6 matching bases. The germline CDR1 and CDR2 sequences are SGHAT and FQNNGV. The ends were cut back, 6 bases at V and 0 bases at J, with 12 bases in the middle. CDR3 size: 14 residues. Written as DNA, the CDR3 is TGTGCCAGCAGTTCTACCGGGAGCTCCTACGAGCAGTACTTC. It translates to CASSSTGSSYEQYF.

The chain carries TRBV7-2 and TRBJ1-2; 8 nucleotides align to TRBD1. Per germline, CDR1 SGHTA and CDR2 FQGNSA. The CDR3 is 15 amino acids. The V and J ends lost 2 bases and 10 bases, in that order; junction bases with no gene match: 12. The CDR3: CASSLPAQGATIYTF. CDR3 DNA: TGTGCCAGCAGCTTACCGGCGCAGGGGGCTACGATCTACACCTTC.

Only one count was recorded for this clone. This chain joins TRBV5-1 and TRBJ1-2; the D gene is possibly TRBD1 (6 bases). This CDR3 comprises 14 residues. Germline-derived CDR1 and CDR2 are SGHRS and YFSETQ. With 3 bases removed from V and 4 bases from J, the gap between germline ends came to 13 bases. The chain's CDR3 is CASSSSQGGYGYTF. The CDR3 DNA follows: TGCGCCAGCAGCTCCTCACAGGGTGGCTATGGCTACACCTTC.

V is TRBV3-1 (or the pseudogene TRBV3-2) and J is TRBJ1-2; TRBD1 is a possible D gene (5 bases). The CDR3 has 17 amino acids. With 4 bases removed from V and 5 bases from J, the gap between germline ends came to 23 bases. Germline CDR1 and CDR2: LGHDT and YNNKEL (reference sequence). This CDR3 is CASSRETSDSTFYGYTF. The DNA for the CDR3 is TGTGCCAGCAGCCGAGAAACGTCCGACAGCACGTTTTATGGCTACACCTTC.

This clone appeared a few times. CDR3 in amino acids: CASSATLSYEQYF. CDR3 DNA sequence: TGTGCCAGCAGTGCGACTCTGAGCTACGAGCAGTACTTC. The V call is TRBV12-3 or TRBV12-4, the J call TRBJ2-7; D remains ambiguous. Trimming pared 5 bases from V and 3 bases from J, leaving 11 bases between. There are 13 residues in the CDR3.

This clone showed up just a few times. V usage is TRBV11-2 and J usage is TRBJ2-7, with TRBD1 matching 7 bases. This CDR3 comprises 13 residues. The junction had 5 bases not matched to a gene; V was cut back by 6 bases and J by 3 bases. CDR1 and CDR2 from the germline V gene are SGHAT and FQNNGV. CDR3 protein: CASSGDSYYEQYF. CDR3 nucleotides: TGTGCCAGCAGTGGGGACAGCTACTACGAGCAGTACTTC.

The V call is TRBV28, the J call TRBJ2-5, with D possibly TRBD1 on 6 matching bases. Trimming took 3 bases from V and 1 from J, leaving 12 bases between them. The CDR3 has 15 residues. Germline assignment: CDR1 MDHEN and CDR2 SYDVKM. The CDR3 DNA sequence: TGTGCCAGCAGTTTCCTCGACAGGCTCCAAGAGACCCAGTACTTC. This codes for CASSFLDRLQETQYF.